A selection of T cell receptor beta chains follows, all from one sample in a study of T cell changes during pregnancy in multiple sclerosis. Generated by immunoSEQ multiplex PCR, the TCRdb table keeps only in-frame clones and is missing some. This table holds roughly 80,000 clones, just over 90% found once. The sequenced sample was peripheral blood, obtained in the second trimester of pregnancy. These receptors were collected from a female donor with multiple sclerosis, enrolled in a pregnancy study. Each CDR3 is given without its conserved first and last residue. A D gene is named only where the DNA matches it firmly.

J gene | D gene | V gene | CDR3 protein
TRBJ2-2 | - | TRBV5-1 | ASSSHFQGVGELF
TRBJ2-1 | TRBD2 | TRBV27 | ASRDSGGSSYNEQF
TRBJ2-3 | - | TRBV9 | ASSVVPSSTDTQY
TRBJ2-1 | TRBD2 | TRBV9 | ASSVEGLAGYNEQF
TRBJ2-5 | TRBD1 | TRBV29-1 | SVVPQGAQETQY
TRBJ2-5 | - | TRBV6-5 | ASSLGGGLQETQY
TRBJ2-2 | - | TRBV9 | ASSVAPGNTGELF
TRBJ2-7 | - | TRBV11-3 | ASSLDPNYEQY
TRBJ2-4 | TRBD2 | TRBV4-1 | ASSQGEGLAGASRD
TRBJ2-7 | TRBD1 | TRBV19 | ASATGGQLPLEQY
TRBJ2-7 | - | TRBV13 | ASSLGRDYEQY
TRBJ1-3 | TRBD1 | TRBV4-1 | ASSQLDRGRRNTIY
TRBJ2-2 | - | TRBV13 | ASSGGGESGELF
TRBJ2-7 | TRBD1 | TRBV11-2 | ASRIPGQGTGEQY
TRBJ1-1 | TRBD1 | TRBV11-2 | ASTPKTGVEAF
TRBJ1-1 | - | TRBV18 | ASSPTGQGDTEAF
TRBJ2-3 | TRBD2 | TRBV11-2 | ASSLATSGGVTDTQY
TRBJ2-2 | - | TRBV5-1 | ASSFTGENTGELF
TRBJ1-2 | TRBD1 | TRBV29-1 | SVNTGGGGYT
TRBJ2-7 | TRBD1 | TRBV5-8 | ASSLGTGISYEQY
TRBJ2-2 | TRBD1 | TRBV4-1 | ASSQLDRGWGELF
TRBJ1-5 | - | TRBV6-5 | ASSPSPPRGQPQH
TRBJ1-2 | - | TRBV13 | ASSRDSNYGYT
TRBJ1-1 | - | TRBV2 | ATKGGPVGVGTEAF
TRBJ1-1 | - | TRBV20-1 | SASEAF
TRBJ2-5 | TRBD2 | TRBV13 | ASRLAGEETQY
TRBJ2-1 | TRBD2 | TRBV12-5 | ASGLGLAATNEQF
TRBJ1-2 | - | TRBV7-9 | ASSLAQALYGYT
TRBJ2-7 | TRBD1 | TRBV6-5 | ASGTGYEQY
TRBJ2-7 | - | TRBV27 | ASSTGESSYEQY
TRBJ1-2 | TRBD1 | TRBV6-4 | ASSDSAGQGNYGYT
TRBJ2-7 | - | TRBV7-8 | ASSSTRVSYEQY
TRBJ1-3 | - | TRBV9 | ASSGDREAGNTIY
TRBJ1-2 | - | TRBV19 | ASRERGGYGYT
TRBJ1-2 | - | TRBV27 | ASSPGRRLYGYT
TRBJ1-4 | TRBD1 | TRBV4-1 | ASSQPHRGENEKLF
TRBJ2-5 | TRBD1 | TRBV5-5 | ASSSGQGAETQY
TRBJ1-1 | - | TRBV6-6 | ASSRDTGNNTEAF
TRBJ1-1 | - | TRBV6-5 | ASSYFGTQSTEAF
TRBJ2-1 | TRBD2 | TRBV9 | ASNDQLAGGPGNEQF
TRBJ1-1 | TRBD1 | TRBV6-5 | ASSPPDRRGTEAF
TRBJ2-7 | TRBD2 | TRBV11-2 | ASRPAGGTYEQY
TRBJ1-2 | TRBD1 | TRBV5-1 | ASSRGQDGYT
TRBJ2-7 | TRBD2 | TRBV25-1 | ASSIAGGPVEQY
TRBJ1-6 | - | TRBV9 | ASSDVSSYNSPLH
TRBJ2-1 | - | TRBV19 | ASSISPLTSYHEQF
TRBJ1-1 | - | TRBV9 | ASSAAIGNTEAF
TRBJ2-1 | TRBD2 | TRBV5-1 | ASGGAGYNEQF
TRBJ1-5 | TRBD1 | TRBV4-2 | ASSQEDRSNQPQH
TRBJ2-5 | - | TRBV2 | ASRIASTTGETQY
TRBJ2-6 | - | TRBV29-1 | STAETVGSGANVLT
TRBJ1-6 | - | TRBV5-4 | ASSLEGNSPLH
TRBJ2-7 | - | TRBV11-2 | ASSLDPGAAEQY
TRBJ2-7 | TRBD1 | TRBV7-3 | ASSSSPGQGYEQY
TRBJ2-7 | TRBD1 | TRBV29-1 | SVWGLTGDREQY
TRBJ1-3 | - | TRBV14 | ASSQGGRSSGNTIY
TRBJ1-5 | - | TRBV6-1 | ASSEAGGSWQPQH
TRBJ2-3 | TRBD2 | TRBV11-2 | ASSATSGGPTDTQY
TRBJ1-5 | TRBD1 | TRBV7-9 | ASSSTGQGAYQPQH